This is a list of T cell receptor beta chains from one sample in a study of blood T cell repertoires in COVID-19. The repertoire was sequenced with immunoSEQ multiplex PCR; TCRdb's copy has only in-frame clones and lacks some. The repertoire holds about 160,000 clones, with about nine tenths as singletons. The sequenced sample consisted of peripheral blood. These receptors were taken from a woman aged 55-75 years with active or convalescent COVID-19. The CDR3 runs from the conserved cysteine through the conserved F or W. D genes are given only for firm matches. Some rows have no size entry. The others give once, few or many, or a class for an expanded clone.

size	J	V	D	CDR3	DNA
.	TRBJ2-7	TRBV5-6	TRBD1	CASSFRDRSSYEQYF	TGTGCCAGCAGCTTCCGGGACAGGAGCTCCTACGAGCAGTACTTC
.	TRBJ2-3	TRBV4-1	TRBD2	CASSQDPTSGGADTQYF	TGCGCCAGCAGCCAAGATCCCACTAGCGGGGGGGCCGATACGCAGTATTTT
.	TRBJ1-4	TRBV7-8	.	CASSLWRAPNEKLFF	TGTGCCAGCAGCTTGTGGAGGGCCCCTAATGAAAAACTGTTTTTT
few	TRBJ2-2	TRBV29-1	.	CSVESGVMRGTGELFF	TGCAGCGTTGAGTCAGGGGTTATGCGAGGCACCGGGGAGCTGTTTTTT
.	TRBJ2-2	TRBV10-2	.	CASSPTGTPTGELFF	TGCGCCAGCAGCCCGACCGGGACACCCACCGGGGAGCTGTTTTTT
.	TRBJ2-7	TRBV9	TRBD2	CASSPHVSGRGVAYEQYF	TGTGCCAGCAGCCCCCACGTCTCCGGACGGGGGGTTGCCTACGAGCAGTACTTC
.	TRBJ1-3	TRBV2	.	CASKSGAERGNTIYF	TGTGCCAGCAAGTCCGGCGCCGAGCGGGGAAACACCATATATTTT
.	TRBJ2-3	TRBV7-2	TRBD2	CASPLLADGTDTQYF	TGTGCCAGCCCTCTACTAGCGGATGGGACAGATACGCAGTATTTT
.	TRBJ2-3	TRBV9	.	CASSVATRGASDTQYF	TGTGCCAGCAGCGTAGCTACCCGCGGAGCTTCAGATACGCAGTATTTT
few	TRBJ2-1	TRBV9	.	CASSVGLVGDEQFF	TGTGCCAGCAGCGTAGGACTGGTAGGCGATGAGCAGTTCTTC
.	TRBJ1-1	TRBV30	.	CAWSHFRNTEAFF	TGTGCCTGGAGTCATTTTAGGAACACTGAAGCTTTCTTT
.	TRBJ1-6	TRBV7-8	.	CASSPTTYNSPLHF	TGTGCCAGCAGCCCGACTACTTATAATTCACCCCTCCACTTT
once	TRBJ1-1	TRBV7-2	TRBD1	CASSLGTGSNTEAFF	TGTGCCAGCAGCTTGGGGACAGGGAGTAACACTGAAGCTTTCTTT
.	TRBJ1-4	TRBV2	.	CASLRDTLNEKLFF	TGTGCCAGCCTACGGGACACCCTTAATGAAAAACTGTTTTTT
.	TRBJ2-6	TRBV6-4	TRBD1	CASSDSSVAGGSGANVLTF	TGTGCCAGCAGTGACTCTTCTGTGGCAGGGGGCTCTGGGGCCAACGTCCTGACTTTC
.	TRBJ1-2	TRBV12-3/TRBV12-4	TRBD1	CASSSGGSYGYTF	TGTGCCAGCAGTTCAGGGGGCAGCTATGGCTACACCTTC
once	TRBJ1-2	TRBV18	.	CASTRGRENYGYTF	TGTGCCAGCACCCGTGGCAGGGAAAACTATGGCTACACCTTC
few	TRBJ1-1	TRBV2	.	CASRADSMNTEAFF	TGTGCCAGCAGGGCTGACAGCATGAACACTGAAGCTTTCTTT
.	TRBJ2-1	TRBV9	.	CASSPTGSQGYNEQFF	TGTGCCAGCAGCCCCACGGGATCCCAAGGCTACAATGAGCAGTTCTTC
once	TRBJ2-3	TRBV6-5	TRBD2	CASSFFSGGLDTQYF	TGTGCCAGCAGTTTCTTTTCGGGGGGGTTGGATACGCAGTATTTT
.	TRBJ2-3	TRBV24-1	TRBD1	CATSNPGTGVTDTQYF	TGTGCCACCAGCAATCCAGGGACAGGGGTCACAGATACGCAGTATTTT
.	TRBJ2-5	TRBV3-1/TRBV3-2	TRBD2	CASSQDTGGYQETQYF	TGTGCCAGCAGCCAAGATACCGGGGGGTACCAAGAGACCCAGTACTTC
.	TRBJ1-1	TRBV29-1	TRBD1	CSGDRLVNTEAFF	TGCAGCGGGGACAGGCTGGTGAACACTGAAGCTTTCTTT
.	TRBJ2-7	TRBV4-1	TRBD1	CASSLRQGPYEQYF	TGCGCCAGCAGCCTACGACAGGGGCCGTACGAGCAGTACTTC
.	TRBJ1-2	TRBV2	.	CASSSSTGGYTF	TGTGCCAGCAGTTCCTCCACAGGAGGCTACACCTTC
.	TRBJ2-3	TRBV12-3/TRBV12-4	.	CASSSAVTDTQYF	TGTGCCAGCAGTTCGGCGGTTACTGATACGCAGTATTTT
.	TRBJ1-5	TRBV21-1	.	CASSRHSNQPQHF	TGTGCCAGCAGCAGACATAGCAATCAGCCCCAGCATTTT
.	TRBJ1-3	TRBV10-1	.	CASSDHRADTIYF	TGCGCCAGCAGTGACCACAGGGCCGACACCATATATTTT
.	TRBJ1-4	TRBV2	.	CASSAGRGEKLFF	TGTGCCAGCAGTGCTGGACGGGGGGAAAAACTGTTTTTT
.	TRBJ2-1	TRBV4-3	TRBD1	CASRTGTGHNEQFF	TGCGCCAGCAGGACCGGGACAGGGCACAATGAGCAGTTCTTC
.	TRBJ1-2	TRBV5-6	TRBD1	CASSLGQGSTF	TGTGCCAGCAGCTTGGGACAGGGATCGACCTTC
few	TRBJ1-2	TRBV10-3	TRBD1	CATRGTENYGYTF	TGTGCCACTCGAGGGACAGAGAACTATGGCTACACCTTC
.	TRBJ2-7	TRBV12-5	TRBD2	CASGSPRGGASNEQYF	TGTGCTAGTGGTTCCCCCCGGGGGGGGGCCTCTAACGAGCAGTACTTC
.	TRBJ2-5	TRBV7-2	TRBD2	CASSLGGRETQYF	TGTGCCAGCAGCTTGGGCGGGAGGGAGACCCAGTACTTC
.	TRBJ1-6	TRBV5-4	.	CASSSKQAGPLHF	TGTGCCAGCAGCTCCAAGCAAGCGGGCCCCCTCCACTTT